These 5 T cell receptor beta chains share one sample of origin, sequenced in a study of molecular identifiers for immune sequencing clone quantification (dated by TCRdb to the late 2010s). The library was prepared using PCR. Sequencing used an Illumina HiSeq 4000. TCRdb applied fastp at Q25 and MiXCR to the public reads, then kept only in-frame beta chains. For every CDR3 protein sequence, its rows merge into one entry that carries the most common genes and DNA. For this sample the table gives 460,000 or so distinct CDR3 sequences, of which 20% to 25% were detected only once. The ten most abundant clones make up about 0.84% of the sample. Material: naive CD8+ T cells from blood, with Jurkat cell RNA spiked in. Reading the label with the study, this specimen's cell subset or site is: FACS-sorted CD8+CD4-CCR7+CD45RA+ naive T cells. The receptor set was obtained from a human donor in good health. Some libraries in this study had Jurkat cell RNA spiked in.

This chain joins TRBV7-8 and TRBJ2-1; D might be TRBD2 (6 bases). The V end was cut by 7 bases, the J end by 5 bases, with 18 bases between. This CDR3 contains 15 residues. CDR1 SGHVS and CDR2 FQNEAQ come from the germline V gene. CDR3 DNA: TGTGCCAGCACGTGGGGGACTGGGTATGACAATGAGCAGTTCTTC. As protein: CASTWGTGYDNEQFF. Filled out from reference TRBV7-8 and TRBJ2-1, the complete variable domain reads GAGVSQSPRYKVAKRGQDVALRCDPISGHVSLFWYQQALGQGPEFLTYFQNEAQLDKSGLPSDRFFAERPEGSVSTLKIQRTQQEDSAVYLCASTWGTGYDNEQFFGPGTRLTVL.

In its sample, this clonotype was seen many times. This rearrangement joins TRBV25-1 to TRBJ2-7, with 7 bases matching TRBD1. With V trimmed by 5 bases and J by 1 base, 5 bases remained unmatched. This CDR3 has 14 amino acids. Per the germline V gene, CDR1 is MGHDK and CDR2 is SYGVNS. This CDR3 reads CASSTDRISYEQYF. CDR3 nucleotide sequence: TGTGCCAGCAGTACGGACAGGATATCCTACGAGCAGTACTTC.

The chain uses TRBV5-6 and TRBJ2-3; 15 nucleotides align to TRBD2. Germline V CDR1 and CDR2: SGHDT, YYEEEE. V was clipped by 4 bases and J by 2 bases; unmatched bases: 8. CDR3 size: 18 residues. CDR3 region: CASSRGTSGGHITDTQYF. The CDR3 DNA follows: TGTGCCAGCAGCCGGGGGACTAGCGGGGGGCATATCACAGATACGCAGTATTTT.

This clonotype was counted between two and nine times. The V gene is TRBV29-1, the J gene TRBJ2-7; 8 positions agree with TRBD2. CDR1 SQVTM and CDR2 ANQGSEA come from the germline V gene. The CDR3 runs to 17 residues. The trim removed 0 bases at V and 0 bases at J, leaving 10 bases unmatched. The CDR3 sequence: CSVEDTGGGAHSYEQYF. The CDR3 DNA reads TGCAGCGTTGAAGATACCGGGGGGGGAGCGCACTCCTACGAGCAGTACTTC.

The chain has TRBV19 and TRBJ2-7; perhaps TRBD2 as D (5 bases). Trimming took 8 bases from V and 4 from J, leaving 12 bases between them. Germline V gene sequence: CDR1 LNHDA, CDR2 SQIVND (reference sequence). The CDR3 is 12 residues long. The CDR3 region is CASGPRDYEQYF. The CDR3 DNA reads as TGTGCCAGTGGACCGAGGGATTACGAGCAGTACTTC.